The 17 T cell receptor beta chains below come from one sample, sequenced in a study of T-cell memory formation after mild COVID-19. One entry per CDR3 protein results from TCRdb running MiXCR on the 5' RACE reads. The repertoire holds 150,000 to 200,000 distinct CDR3 sequences, with 11% as singletons. The sequencing input was PBMCs or a T cell subset sorted from them (not recorded which). The receptor set was obtained from a man between 18 and 35 years old who had mild COVID-19 (a few samples of this study predate the infection). Cell type and time point are not known.

CDR3 residues: CASSRTGLLTDTQYF. The CDR3, as DNA: TGTGCCAGCAGTAGGACAGGGTTACTGACAGATACGCAGTATTTT. The chain has TRBV2 and TRBJ2-3; 8 bases match TRBD1. J was trimmed by 3 bases and V by 5 bases; bases with no gene match: 7. The CDR3 sequence is 15 residues long. Looked up from germline, CDR1 is SNHLY and CDR2 is FYNNEI.

The chain links TRBV20-1 to TRBJ1-2; 7 positions match TRBD1. This CDR3 region has 12 residues. Germline V gene sequence: CDR1 DFQATT, CDR2 SNEGSKA (reference sequence). J was trimmed by 4 bases and V by 4 bases; bases with no gene match: 3. The CDR3 DNA reads TGCAGTGCTACCCCAGGGGGCTATGGCTACACCTTC. Encoded protein: CSATPGGYGYTF.

This clonotype was detected a few times. The V and J genes are TRBV2 and TRBJ2-5; possibly TRBD1 for D (5 bases). CDR3 size: 13 residues. Trimming removed 7 bases at V and 0 bases at J, with 9 bases between. CDR1 and CDR2 from the germline V gene are SNHLY and FYNNEI. Here the CDR3 DNA reads TGTGCCAGCATGACAGTTTACCAAGAGACCCAGTACTTC. It yields the protein CASMTVYQETQYF.

This CDR3 is CASSPLGGGLADTQYF. The CDR3 coding sequence is TGTGCCAGCAGCCCCTTGGGGGGGGGCCTCGCAGATACGCAGTATTTT. The chain links TRBV7-7 to TRBJ2-3; possible D gene TRBD2, 7 bases. Trimming removed 5 bases at V and 4 bases at J, with 19 bases between. This CDR3 region has 16 residues. Germline loops: CDR1 SSHAT, CDR2 FNYEAQ (reference sequence).

The rearrangement links TRBV7-3 to TRBJ2-1, with 9 bases aligning to TRBD2. Germline trimming cut 5 bases from V and 3 bases from J; bases unmatched to any gene: 5. CDR3 size: 15 residues. Germline V gene data show CDR1 as SGHTA and CDR2 as FQGTGA. CDR3 DNA sequence: TGTGCCAGCAGCCCCGGACTAGCGCACTACAATGAGCAGTTCTTC. It specifies CASSPGLAHYNEQFF.

This clonotype came up a few times. The rearrangement links TRBV6-6 to TRBJ2-7, with no clear D. CDR1 MNHNY and CDR2 SVGAGI come from the germline V gene (reference sequence). This CDR3 is 13 amino acids long. V was pared by 5 bases and J by 0 bases, with 8 bases between. The CDR3 protein is CASSQRPSYEQYV. The CDR3 nucleotides read TGTGCCAGCAGTCAGCGCCCCTCCTACGAGCAGTACGTC.

This clonotype was detected only a few times. This rearrangement joins TRBV4-3 to TRBJ1-5; D gene unclear. CDR1 is LGHNA, CDR2 YSLEER, per germline. This CDR3 region has 13 residues. Trimming took 0 bases from V and 10 from J, leaving 10 bases between them. The CDR3 region has the DNA TGCGCCAGCAGCCAAGATACCCGGGAACCCCAGCATTTT. Protein: CASSQDTREPQHF.

There are a few counts of this clonotype. The chain combines TRBV6-2 or TRBV6-3 with TRBJ1-1, with a tentative D call TRBD1 (6 bases). The CDR3 covers 12 residues. The V end was cut by 5 bases, the J end by 7 bases, with 11 bases between. The germline CDR1 and CDR2 sequences are MNHEY and SVGEGT. The CDR3, as DNA: TGTGCCAGCAGTCTACAGGGTCATGAAGCTTTCTTT. Encoded protein: CASSLQGHEAFF.

The genes are TRBV12-3 or TRBV12-4 and TRBJ1-1; D is ambiguous. This CDR3 region has 13 residues. The V gene lost 4 bases and the J gene lost 6 bases, with 12 bases spanning the gap. In DNA form, the CDR3 reads TGTGCCAGCAGTTCGAGGGCGAAGGCTGAAGCTTTCTTT. It is translated as CASSSRAKAEAFF.

V and J are TRBV27 and TRBJ2-1; D call uncertain. The germline V and J ends were trimmed by 4 bases and 9 bases, with 10 bases remaining between them. Germline V lookup: CDR1 MNHEY, CDR2 SMNVEV (reference sequence). The CDR3 runs 12 residues. This chain's CDR3 is CASSSQLAEQFF. The CDR3 DNA follows: TGTGCCAGCAGTTCCCAGTTGGCTGAGCAGTTCTTC.

This clonotype showed up just a few times. This chain connects TRBV25-1 to TRBJ2-1; 11 nucleotides agree with TRBD2. The germline V gene has CDR1 MGHDK and CDR2 SYGVNS. This CDR3 has 17 residues. After removal of 5 bases from V and 0 bases from J, the junction contained 6 bases not matched to a gene. CDR3 sequence: CASSPGLAGSSYNEQFF. The CDR3 coding sequence is TGTGCCAGCAGTCCAGGACTAGCGGGTAGCTCCTACAATGAGCAGTTCTTC.

This clonotype was found many times. This chain links TRBV6-5 with TRBJ1-1, with D perhaps matching TRBD1 (5 bases). This CDR3 is 15 amino acids long. V lost 2 bases and J 4 bases, leaving 14 bases between the germline ends. Germline V gene lookup returns CDR1 MNHEY and CDR2 SVGAGI. The CDR3 loop reads CASSYGSGLSTEAFF. DNA of the CDR3: TGTGCCAGCAGTTACGGTTCGGGGCTGAGCACTGAAGCTTTCTTT.

The J gene is TRBJ1-1, the V gene TRBV5-5, with D maybe TRBD1 (6 bases). Looked up from germline, CDR1 is SGHKS and CDR2 is YYEKEE (reference sequence). The ends were cut back, 4 bases at V and 4 bases at J, with 8 bases in the middle. This CDR3 is 12 amino acids long. This CDR3 is CASSGQFTEAFF. The CDR3 DNA follows: TGTGCCAGCAGCGGACAGTTCACTGAAGCTTTCTTT.

In this sample, this clonotype turned up a few times. The chain links TRBV6-5 to TRBJ2-2; the match to TRBD2 covers 10 bases. The CDR3 consists of 17 residues. The germline gives CDR1 MNHEY, CDR2 SVGAGI. With 5 bases clipped from V and 2 bases from J, the junction kept 8 bases outside the gene matches. The CDR3: CASSRLGLAVNTGELFF. CDR3 sequence (DNA): TGTGCCAGCAGTCGACTTGGACTAGCGGTCAACACCGGGGAGCTGTTTTTT.

The J gene is TRBJ2-7, the V gene TRBV7-9, with D perhaps matching TRBD1 or TRBD2 (6 bases each). V lost 8 bases, J lost 2 bases, and 19 bases lay in between. Germline-derived CDR1 and CDR2 are SEHNR and FQNEAQ (reference sequence). The CDR3 runs 15 residues. CDR3 in amino acids: CASSRGAGAAYEQYF. DNA of the CDR3: TGTGCCAGCTCACGCGGGGCAGGGGCTGCCTACGAGCAGTACTTC.

The table lists this clonotype with a count of one. This chain connects TRBV5-1 to TRBJ2-3; D is ambiguous. Between the trimmed V and J ends, which lost 0 bases and 4 bases, there was a span of 9 bases. CDR1 SGHRS and CDR2 YFSETQ come from the germline V gene. The CDR3 has 14 amino acids. CDR3 nucleotide sequence: TGCGCCAGCAGCTTGGCTAGTTTTCCAGATACGCAGTATTTT. Amino acids: CASSLASFPDTQYF.

This clonotype has only a few counts. A much larger clone sits a single nucleotide away, making a read error possible. J is TRBJ1-2 and V is TRBV12-3 or TRBV12-4; D uncertain. The CDR3 has 11 amino acids. V was trimmed by 2 bases and J by 3 bases, leaving 1 base between them. CDR3 sequence (DNA): TGTGCCAGCAGTTTATACTATGGCTACACCTTC. Protein product: CASSLYYGYTF.